This passage covers 15 T cell receptor beta chains from one sample sequenced in a study of PD-L1 blockade in urothelial cancer. Assay used: immunoSEQ multiplex PCR; TCRdb lists only in-frame clones, some missing. Among about 30,000 clones listed, roughly nine tenths were seen once. As for time point: peripheral blood 6 weeks after treatment start. The sample here was PBMCs, taken around atezolizumab (anti-PD-L1) treatment. All receptors come from a man older than 75 with urothelial cancer.

This clone was counted only a few times. The rearrangement joins TRBV6-5 to TRBJ1-5; 7 nucleotides line up with TRBD1. The CDR3 contains 12 residues. The trim removed 5 bases at V and 7 bases at J, leaving 2 bases unmatched. Per germline, CDR1 MNHEY and CDR2 SVGAGI. DNA for the CDR3: TGTGCCAGCAGTAAACAGGGGCAGCCCCAGCATTTT. Protein sequence: CASSKQGQPQHF.

V is TRBV7-9 and J is TRBJ2-7, with 7 bases lining up with TRBD2. CDR1 and CDR2 from the germline V gene are SEHNR and FQNEAQ (reference sequence). The trim removed 0 bases at V and 5 bases at J, leaving 4 bases unmatched. The CDR3 extends over 14 amino acids. The CDR3 reads CASSLAGGSNEQYF. CDR3 nucleotides: TGTGCCAGCAGCTTAGCCGGGGGGTCCAACGAGCAGTACTTC.

The genes are TRBV2 and TRBJ1-2; D unclear. Looked up from germline, CDR1 is SNHLY and CDR2 is FYNNEI. The CDR3 is 14 residues long. V lost 3 bases, J lost 8 bases, and 16 bases lay in between. The CDR3 sequence: CASSDGQVSSGYTF. CDR3 nucleotides: TGTGCCAGCAGTGATGGGCAGGTGTCATCGGGCTACACCTTC.

The chain has TRBV7-9 and TRBJ2-7; 9 bases map to TRBD1. The CDR3 has 13 residues. Germline CDR1 is SEHNR and CDR2 is FQNEAQ (reference sequence). V lost 6 bases to trimming and J lost 5 bases; unmatched junction nucleotides: 5. The CDR3 is CASRVGTGNEQYF. CDR3 coding DNA: TGTGCCAGCAGGGTGGGGACAGGGAACGAGCAGTACTTC.

The chain employs TRBV19 and TRBJ1-1; D remains unclear. V lost 3 bases to trimming and J lost 2 bases, with 13 bases between them. Germline V gene sequence: CDR1 LNHDA, CDR2 SQIVND (reference sequence). The CDR3 runs to 15 residues. The CDR3 DNA reads TGTGCCAGTAGTATTGGACTCACCTTAAACACTGAAGCTTTCTTT. Its protein product is CASSIGLTLNTEAFF.

V and J are TRBV28 and TRBJ2-7, with TRBD2 matching 9 bases. Losses at the gene ends were 10 bases for V and 6 bases for J; bases not matched to a gene: 13. CDR3 length: 14 amino acids. Germline V CDR1 and CDR2: MDHEN, SYDVKM. The CDR3 spells CATYGGSGRVEQYF. The CDR3, as DNA: TGTGCCACCTATGGGGGTAGCGGGAGAGTCGAGCAGTACTTC.

This clone turned up a few times. The V gene is TRBV27, the J gene TRBJ1-1, with D possibly being TRBD1 (5 bases). The CDR3 extends over 14 amino acids. Trimming removed 0 bases from V and 3 bases from J, with 8 bases in between. Germline CDR1 reads MNHEY; CDR2 reads SMNVEV (reference sequence). The CDR3 DNA follows: TGTGCCAGCAGTTTATCGCGGGGGGACACTGAAGCTTTCTTT. Translating it yields CASSLSRGDTEAFF.

V is TRBV18 and J is TRBJ1-1; D not resolved. Germline values: CDR1 KGHSH, CDR2 LQKENI. This CDR3 has 14 amino acids. Trimming took 4 bases from V and 1 from J, leaving 10 bases between them. CDR3 loop: CASSRSTQNTEAFF. The CDR3 DNA reads TGTGCCAGCTCACGGTCGACACAGAACACTGAAGCTTTCTTT. Full variable domain (rest looked up from reference TRBV18 and TRBJ1-1): NAGVMQNPRHLVRRRGQEARLRCSPMKGHSHVYWYRQLPEEGLKFMVYLQKENIIDESGMPKERFSAEFPKEGPSILRIQQVVRGDSAAYFCASSRSTQNTEAFFGQGTRLTVV.

A few counts support this clone. V and J are TRBV19 and TRBJ2-7; D may be TRBD2 (5 bases). V was trimmed by 3 bases and J by 6 bases, leaving 21 bases between them. Looked up from germline, CDR1 is LNHDA and CDR2 is SQIVND (reference sequence). The CDR3 spans 16 residues. CDR3: CASSMSGSVGDLEQYF. The CDR3 nucleotides are TGTGCCAGTAGTATGTCGGGGTCGGTGGGAGACCTCGAGCAGTACTTC.

The chain is built from TRBV30 and TRBJ2-2, with D perhaps matching TRBD2 (5 bases). Germline loops: CDR1 GTSNPN, CDR2 SVGIG (reference sequence). CDR3 length equals 13 residues. V was trimmed by 3 bases and J by 5 bases, leaving 10 bases between them. The CDR3 DNA sequence: TGTGCCTGGAGGGTTAGCGAGACCGGGGAGCTGTTTTTT. Protein: CAWRVSETGELFF.

V and J are TRBV27 and TRBJ2-3; perhaps TRBD2 as D (6 bases). Deletions cut 6 bases from V and 0 bases from J, with 25 bases between. The CDR3 spans 19 residues. Germline CDR1 reads MNHEY; CDR2 reads SMNVEV (reference sequence). CDR3 nucleotides: TGTGCCAGCAGGCCATCGGGGCGGGGTACTTCGTTTAGCACAGATACGCAGTATTTT. Translated: CASRPSGRGTSFSTDTQYF.

The chain recombines TRBV13 with TRBJ2-3; D might be TRBD1 (5 bases). There are 15 residues in the CDR3. CDR1 is PRHDT, CDR2 FYEKMQ, per germline (reference sequence). V lost 5 bases and J lost 1, with 13 bases in between. Here the CDR3 DNA reads TGTGCCAGCAGCCTATGGGGCGAGGGCACAGATACGCAGTATTTT. Its protein is CASSLWGEGTDTQYF.

Points on this clone: The same CDR3 arises from other DNA sequences in this sample as well. The chain combines TRBV5-1 with TRBJ2-5; D possibly corresponds to TRBD2 (6 bases). The CDR3 totals 14 residues. The V and J ends lost 5 bases and 2 bases respectively, with 13 bases between them. The germline gives CDR1 SGHRS, CDR2 YFSETQ. The CDR3 region is CASSPGTQQETQYF. In nucleotides, the CDR3 is TGCGCCAGCAGTCCCGGGACTCAACAAGAGACCCAGTACTTC.

CDR3 in amino acids: CASRLQGARNEQFF. CDR3 sequence (DNA): TGTGCCAGCAGGTTACAGGGGGCGCGGAATGAGCAGTTCTTC. This chain connects TRBV6-1 to TRBJ2-1; 9 positions match TRBD1. The CDR3 has 14 residues. CDR1 MNHNS and CDR2 SASEGT come from the germline V gene. Germline trimming cut 6 bases from V and 7 bases from J; bases unmatched to any gene: 7.

The CDR3 bases are TGTGCCAGCAGCCAAGGCGCTACGCAGTATTTT. It translates to CASSQGATQYF. The rearrangement links TRBV14 to TRBJ2-3, with no clear D. This CDR3 has 11 amino acids. Germline values: CDR1 SGHDN, CDR2 FVKESK. Trimming pared 1 base from V and 8 bases from J, leaving 4 bases between.